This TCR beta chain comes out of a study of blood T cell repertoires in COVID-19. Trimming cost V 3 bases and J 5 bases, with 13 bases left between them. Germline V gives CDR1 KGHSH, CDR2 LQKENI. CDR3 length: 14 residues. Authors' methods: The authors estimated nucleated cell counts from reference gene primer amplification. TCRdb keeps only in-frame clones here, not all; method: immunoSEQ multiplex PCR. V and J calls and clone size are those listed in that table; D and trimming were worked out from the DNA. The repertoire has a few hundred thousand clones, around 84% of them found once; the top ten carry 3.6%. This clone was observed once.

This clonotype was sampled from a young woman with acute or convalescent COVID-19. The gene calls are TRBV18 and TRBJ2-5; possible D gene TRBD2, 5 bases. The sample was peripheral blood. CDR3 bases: TGTGCCAGCTCACCTACCCCTGGCGGGGAGACCCAGTACTTC. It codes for CASSPTPGGETQYF.